This passage covers 29 T cell receptor beta chains from one sample sequenced in a study of blood T cell repertoires in COVID-19. Sequencing used immunoSEQ multiplex PCR; TCRdb keeps in-frame clones, though not all of them. The repertoire holds fewer than 200,000 clones, roughly 80% seen once, with about 2.1% in the top ten. Source material: peripheral blood. Receptor source: a woman of 80 years or more with acute or convalescent COVID-19.

This clone was found a few times. The J gene is TRBJ1-1, the V gene TRBV7-9; a weak D match, TRBD1 (6 bases). With 4 bases removed from V and 4 bases from J, the gap between germline ends came to 13 bases. The CDR3 contains 14 residues. Germline CDR1 and CDR2: SEHNR and FQNEAQ (reference sequence). CDR3 in DNA: TGTGCCAGCAGCTCTAATAGGGGGATCACTGAAGCTTTCTTT. Amino acids: CASSSNRGITEAFF.

V usage is TRBV29-1 and J usage is TRBJ2-3, with 10 bases fitting TRBD2. V gave up 4 bases and J gave up 10 bases; unmatched junction bases: 11. This CDR3 has 14 residues. The germline CDR1 and CDR2 sequences are SQVTM and ANQGSEA. Written as DNA, the CDR3 is TGCAGCGTTGGGACTAGCGGACCCCGGGCGGCGCAGTATTTT. It translates to CSVGTSGPRAAQYF.

The V and J genes are TRBV5-4 and TRBJ2-7; tentatively, D is TRBD2 (6 bases). Trimming shortened V by 4 bases and J by 4 bases, and 18 bases separated the two germline ends. Germline CDR1 is SGHNT and CDR2 is YYREEE (reference sequence). This CDR3 contains 15 residues. CDR3 protein: CASSLDPGTQYEQYF. As DNA, the CDR3 is TGTGCCAGCAGCCTGGACCCCGGGACTCAATACGAGCAGTACTTC.

The V gene is TRBV28, the J gene TRBJ1-4, with a weak D call TRBD1 (6 bases). V lost 6 bases and J lost 2, with 13 bases in between. The CDR3 is 15 residues long. Per the germline V gene, CDR1 is MDHEN and CDR2 is SYDVKM. The CDR3 sequence is CASSLGGATNEKLFF. The DNA for the CDR3 is TGTGCCAGCAGCCTAGGGGGGGCCACTAATGAAAAACTGTTTTTT.

This chain connects TRBV20-1 to TRBJ1-6; TRBD1 might be the D (5 bases). Germline CDR1 DFQATT, CDR2 SNEGSKA (reference sequence). The CDR3 contains 14 residues. V was pared by 3 bases and J by 3 bases, with 9 bases between. The CDR3 reads CSASNQGYNSPLHF. The CDR3 DNA is TGCAGTGCTAGTAACCAGGGCTATAATTCACCCCTCCACTTT.

J is TRBJ1-2 and V is TRBV6-5; unclear D gene. Germline V gene sequence: CDR1 MNHEY, CDR2 SVGAGI. The CDR3 covers 12 residues. V gave up 5 bases and J gave up 2 bases, with 6 bases separating them. CDR3: CASSPQNYGYTF. CDR3 coding DNA: TGTGCCAGCAGTCCCCAGAACTATGGCTACACCTTC.

The V gene is TRBV20-1, the J gene TRBJ1-3; no reliable D call. Germline V gene lookup returns CDR1 DFQATT and CDR2 SNEGSKA (reference sequence). Deletions cut 3 bases from V and 6 bases from J, with 6 bases between. CDR3 length equals 11 residues. In nucleotides, the CDR3 is TGCAGTGCTAGTGCAGAAAACACCATATATTTT. Its protein product is CSASAENTIYF.

Points on this clone: This same CDR3 is encoded by further DNA sequences in the sample. V gene TRBV5-4 combines with J gene TRBJ2-3; 10 nucleotides match TRBD2. The CDR3 is 16 amino acids. The ends lost 2 bases at V and 2 bases at J; junction bases unmatched: 5. CDR1 SGHNT and CDR2 YYREEE come from the germline V gene (reference sequence). The CDR3 region is CASSLGSGGATDTQYF. The CDR3 nucleotides are TGTGCCAGCAGCTTAGGCAGCGGGGGGGCCACAGATACGCAGTATTTT.

This clone was counted a few times. This chain uses TRBV7-9 with TRBJ2-1; maybe TRBD1 (5 bases). Germline lookup yields CDR1 SEHNR and CDR2 FQNEAQ (reference sequence). The V and J ends lost 8 bases and 0 bases respectively, with 20 bases between them. This CDR3 has 17 amino acids. The CDR3: CASRRGAQGSSYNEQFF. In nucleotides, the CDR3 is TGTGCCAGCCGAAGGGGCGCGCAGGGCAGCTCCTACAATGAGCAGTTCTTC.

In this sample, this clone turned up once. The V and J genes are TRBV18 and TRBJ2-1, with D possibly being TRBD1 (6 bases). Trimming left V 8 bases short and J 10 bases short, with 15 bases between. This CDR3 has 12 residues. Germline lookup yields CDR1 KGHSH and CDR2 LQKENI. The DNA for the CDR3 is TGTGCCAGCGTAGCCTCCGGGACAGAGCAGTTCTTC. Translating it yields CASVASGTEQFF.

The rearrangement links TRBV28 to TRBJ1-1; possible D gene TRBD1, 6 bases. This CDR3 spans 14 amino acids. Per germline, CDR1 MDHEN and CDR2 SYDVKM. The germline V and J ends were trimmed by 4 bases and 0 bases, with 9 bases remaining between them. CDR3 in DNA: TGTGCCAGCAGTTCGACAGGACTGAACACTGAAGCTTTCTTT. Protein: CASSSTGLNTEAFF.

V and J are TRBV9 and TRBJ2-7; possibly TRBD2 for D (5 bases). CDR1 and CDR2 from the germline V gene are SGDLS and YYNGEE. V lost 0 bases and J 5 bases, leaving 9 bases between the germline ends. This CDR3 has 13 amino acids. In DNA, the CDR3 is TGTGCCAGCAGCGTAGACGAGGGAAACGAGCAGTACTTC. The encoded protein is CASSVDEGNEQYF.

The J gene is TRBJ2-2, the V gene TRBV5-1, with 11 bases lining up with TRBD2. Germline V gives CDR1 SGHRS, CDR2 YFSETQ. J gave up 0 bases and V 4 bases, and 2 bases lay outside the gene matches. The CDR3 contains 16 residues. CDR3 in amino acids: CASSLSGGANTGELFF. As DNA, the CDR3 is TGCGCCAGCAGCCTTAGCGGGGGGGCGAACACCGGGGAGCTGTTTTTT. Full variable domain (outside the CDR3, taken from reference TRBV5-1 and TRBJ2-2): KAGVTQTPRYLIKTRGQQVTLSCSPISGHRSVSWYQQTPGQGLQFLFEYFSETQRNKGNFPGRFSGRQFSNSRSEMNVSTLELGDSALYLCASSLSGGANTGELFFGEGSRLTVL.

Notes on this clone: Other DNA sequences of this sample code for an identical CDR3. V is TRBV7-9 and J is TRBJ1-1; a possible D gene is TRBD1 (6 bases). Per the germline V gene, CDR1 is SEHNR and CDR2 is FQNEAQ (reference sequence). Between the trimmed V and J ends, which lost 2 bases and 0 bases, there was a span of 10 bases. CDR3 length equals 15 residues. CDR3 residues: CASSLRGGLNTEAFF. The CDR3 DNA follows: TGTGCCAGCAGCTTACGAGGGGGTTTGAACACTGAAGCTTTCTTT.

CDR3 DNA: TGTGCCAGTAGTTATTCGGGGGGGGACAACTCCTACGAGCAGTACTTC. It is translated as CASSYSGGDNSYEQYF. V and J are TRBV19 and TRBJ2-7; 8 bases are a match to TRBD2. CDR1 and CDR2 (germline): LNHDA, SQIVND (reference sequence). The CDR3 sequence is 16 residues long. Trimming took 5 bases from V and 0 from J; bases not matched to a gene: 9.

A single count supports this clone. Written as DNA, the CDR3 is TGTGCCCGTATGTCGGGACAGGGGGTTGGGACTGAAGCTTTCTTT. This codes for CARMSGQGVGTEAFF. The chain couples TRBV30 to TRBJ1-1; 11 bases match TRBD1. Germline V gene sequence: CDR1 GTSNPN, CDR2 SVGIG (reference sequence). CDR3 length: 15 amino acids. J was trimmed by 5 bases and V by 8 bases; bases with no gene match: 13.

The V gene is TRBV5-4, the J gene TRBJ2-3; D perhaps matches TRBD2 (5 bases). V shed 1 base and J shed 3 bases, with 15 bases lying between them. In germline, CDR1 is SGHNT, CDR2 YYREEE (reference sequence). The CDR3 covers 16 residues. CDR3 nucleotide sequence: TGTGCCAGCAGCTTGTCCCCAGTGGGAGAAACAGATACGCAGTATTTT. Translation gives CASSLSPVGETDTQYF.

The chain joins TRBV5-6 to TRBJ1-4; weak D call: TRBD1 (5 bases). In germline, CDR1 is SGHDT, CDR2 YYEEEE. Trimming stripped 6 bases from V and 0 bases from J, with 18 bases between. The CDR3 extends over 17 amino acids. The CDR3 reads CASTPRHPGATNEKLFF. The CDR3 nucleotides read TGTGCCAGCACCCCTCGGCACCCGGGGGCAACTAATGAAAAACTGTTTTTT. The full variable domain, rest sourced from reference TRBV5-6 and TRBJ1-4, is DAGVTQSPTHLIKTRGQQVTLRCSPKSGHDTVSWYQQALGQGPQFIFQYYEEEERQRGNFPDRFSGHQFPNYSSELNVNALLLGDSALYLCASTPRHPGATNEKLFFGSGTQLSVL.

The V gene is TRBV9, the J gene TRBJ1-4; 8 bases are a match to TRBD1. Per the germline V gene, CDR1 is SGDLS and CDR2 is YYNGEE. The CDR3 runs to 15 residues. V gave up 0 bases and J gave up 5 bases; unmatched junction bases: 3. The CDR3 DNA follows: TGTGCCAGCAGCGTAGGAGACAGGGGAAATGAAAAACTGTTTTTT. Translation gives CASSVGDRGNEKLFF.

This clone was recorded a few times. The chain employs TRBV7-2 and TRBJ1-4; D is unclear. Germline assignment: CDR1 SGHTA and CDR2 FQGNSA. V lost 5 bases to trimming and J lost 2 bases, with 12 bases between them. The CDR3 sequence is 15 residues long. For the CDR3, the DNA is TGTGCCAGCAGCGCCGGAGGCAGGACTAATGAAAAACTGTTTTTT. Protein: CASSAGGRTNEKLFF.

This chain joins TRBV11-2 and TRBJ1-4, with TRBD1 matching 10 bases. Germline V gene data show CDR1 as SGHAT and CDR2 as FQNNGV. With V trimmed by 3 bases and J by 8 bases, 9 bases remained unmatched. The CDR3 is 16 amino acids. CDR3 amino acids: CASSFTGTGVGEKLFF. In DNA, the CDR3 is TGTGCCAGCAGCTTCACCGGGACAGGGGTGGGGGAAAAACTGTTTTTT. The full variable domain, in which reference TRBV11-2 and TRBJ1-4 provide the parts outside the CDR3, is EAGVAQSPRYKIIEKRQSVAFWCNPISGHATLYWYQQILGQGPKLLIQFQNNGVVDDSQLPKDRFSAERLKGVDSTLKIQPAKLEDSAVYLCASSFTGTGVGEKLFFGSGTQLSVL.

The rearrangement joins TRBV9 to TRBJ2-2; 8 positions agree with TRBD2. V dropped 9 bases and J dropped 4; count of bases not matched to a gene: 8. The CDR3 runs 14 residues. Germline assignment: CDR1 SGDLS and CDR2 YYNGEE. The CDR3 loop is CATGRGAGTGELFF. In nucleotides, the CDR3 is TGTGCCACCGGGAGGGGGGCTGGCACCGGGGAGCTGTTTTTT.

This clone was picked up one time. The CDR3 is CASSVRASRTYEQYF. The CDR3, as DNA: TGTGCCAGCAGCGTTAGGGCTAGCAGAACCTACGAGCAGTACTTC. This chain joins TRBV9 and TRBJ2-7, with D possibly TRBD2 on 5 matching bases. Germline assignment: CDR1 SGDLS and CDR2 YYNGEE. The V and J ends lost 2 bases and 2 bases respectively, with 14 bases between them. This CDR3 is 15 amino acids long.

The chain links TRBV5-1 to TRBJ1-2; TRBD1 might be the D (5 bases). The CDR3 is 15 residues long. The germline CDR1 and CDR2 sequences are SGHRS and YFSETQ. V was cut by 0 bases and J by 0 bases, with 9 bases left in between. CDR3 DNA: TGCGCCAGCAGCTTGGTCTTAGGGGCTAACTATGGCTACACCTTC. Translating it yields CASSLVLGANYGYTF. Full variable domain (remainder filled in from reference TRBV5-1 and TRBJ1-2): KAGVTQTPRYLIKTRGQQVTLSCSPISGHRSVSWYQQTPGQGLQFLFEYFSETQRNKGNFPGRFSGRQFSNSRSEMNVSTLELGDSALYLCASSLVLGANYGYTFGSGTRLTVV.

The V and J genes are TRBV12-3 or TRBV12-4 and TRBJ1-2; 7 bases are shared with TRBD1. This CDR3 spans 13 amino acids. V dropped 6 bases and J dropped 4; count of bases not matched to a gene: 5. CDR3 in amino acids: CASSRDSRYGYTF. DNA of the CDR3: TGTGCCAGCAGCCGGGACAGCCGCTATGGCTACACCTTC.

The V and J genes are TRBV12-1 and TRBJ1-6. TRBV12-1 is labeled a pseudogene. The CDR3 is 18 amino acids. The DNA for the CDR3 is TGTGCCAGCAGCTTTTCCCTCTATGGGGGGATTCATAATTCACCCCTCCACTTT. Translation: CASSFSLYGGIHNSPLHF.

The chain combines TRBV29-1 with TRBJ1-1; D uncertain. V lost 6 bases and J 2 bases, leaving 13 bases between the germline ends. CDR1 and CDR2 (germline): SQVTM, ANQGSEA. The length of the CDR3 is 13 residues. As DNA, the CDR3 is TGCAGCGTCGGGGTGGGTGGAAACACTGAAGCTTTCTTT. Protein sequence: CSVGVGGNTEAFF.

The gene calls are TRBV19 and TRBJ2-7; 10 bases line up with TRBD1. The V gene end was trimmed by 5 bases and the J gene end by 6 bases; junction bases not matched to a gene: 7. The CDR3 loop spans 14 amino acids. Per the germline V gene, CDR1 is LNHDA and CDR2 is SQIVND (reference sequence). The CDR3 sequence: CASSVGTGDREQYF. The CDR3 DNA sequence: TGTGCCAGTAGTGTGGGGACAGGGGACCGCGAGCAGTACTTC.

This rearrangement joins TRBV10-3 to TRBJ1-5; D gene uncertain. This CDR3 has 14 residues. Looked up from germline, CDR1 is ENHRY and CDR2 is SYGVKD. Trimming stripped 8 bases from V and 1 base from J, with 12 bases between. The CDR3 bases are TGTGCCATCTCCCCGGAGGGAAGCAATCAGCCCCAGCATTTT. Its translation: CAISPEGSNQPQHF.